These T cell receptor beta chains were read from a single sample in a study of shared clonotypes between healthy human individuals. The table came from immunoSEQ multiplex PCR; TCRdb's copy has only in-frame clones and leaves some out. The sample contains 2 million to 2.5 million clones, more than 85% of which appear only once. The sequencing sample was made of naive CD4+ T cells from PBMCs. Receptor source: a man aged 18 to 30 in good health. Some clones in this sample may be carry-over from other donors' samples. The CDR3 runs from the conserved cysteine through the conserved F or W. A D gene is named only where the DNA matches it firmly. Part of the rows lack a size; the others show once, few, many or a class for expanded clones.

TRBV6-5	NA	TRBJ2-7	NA	CASSQQGGRLGEQYF	TGTGCCAGCAGTCAACAGGGTGGAAGGTTAGGGGAGCAGTACTTC
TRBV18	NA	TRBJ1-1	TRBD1	CASSPGTGVWNTEAFF	TGTGCCAGCTCACCGGGTACAGGGGTATGGAACACTGAAGCTTTCTTT
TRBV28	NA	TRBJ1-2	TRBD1	CASSPTGESYGYTF	TGTGCCAGCAGTCCCACAGGGGAAAGCTATGGCTACACCTTC
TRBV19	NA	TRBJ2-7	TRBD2	CASSKLAGEREQYF	TGTGCCAGTAGCAAACTAGCGGGAGAGCGGGAGCAGTACTTC
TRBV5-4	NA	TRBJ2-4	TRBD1	CASSLGQGADIQYF	TGTGCCAGCAGCTTGGGGCAGGGGGCGGACATTCAGTACTTC
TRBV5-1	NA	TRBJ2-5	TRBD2	CASSPLAVRETQYF	TGCGCCAGCAGCCCGCTAGCGGTGCGGGAGACCCAGTACTTC
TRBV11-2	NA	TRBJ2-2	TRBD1	CASSLANRGVGTGELFF	TGTGCCAGCAGCTTAGCCAACAGGGGAGTGGGCACCGGGGAGCTGTTTTTT
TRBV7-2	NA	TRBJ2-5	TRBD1	CASSLLSGQAGTQYF	TGTGCCAGCAGCCTTCTGTCGGGACAGGCGGGGACCCAGTACTTC
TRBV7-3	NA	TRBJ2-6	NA	CASSSRVSGANVLTF	TGTGCCAGCAGCTCCCGGGTCTCTGGGGCCAACGTCCTGACTTTC
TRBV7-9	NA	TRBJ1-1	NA	CASSLIEAFF	TGTGCCAGCAGCTTAATTGAAGCTTTCTTT
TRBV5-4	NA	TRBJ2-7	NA	CASSSPGIYEQYF	TGTGCCAGCAGCTCCCCGGGAATCTACGAGCAGTACTTC
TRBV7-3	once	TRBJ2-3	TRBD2	CASSLIPSGTTDTQYF	TGTGCCAGCAGCTTAATCCCTAGCGGGACCACAGATACGCAGTATTTT
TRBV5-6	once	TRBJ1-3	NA	CASSSQRGRKNTIYF	TGTGCCAGCAGCTCTCAGAGAGGCAGGAAAAACACCATATATTTT
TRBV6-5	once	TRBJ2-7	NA	CASSSRGDSYEQYF	TGTGCCAGCAGTTCCAGGGGGGACTCCTACGAGCAGTACTTC
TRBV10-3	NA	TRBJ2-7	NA	CAISGKGGSRSSYEQYF	TGTGCCATCAGTGGAAAGGGTGGTAGCAGAAGCTCCTACGAGCAGTACTTC
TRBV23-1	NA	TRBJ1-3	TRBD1	CASSQVDRSRTSGNTIYF	TGCGCCAGCAGTCAGGTGGACAGGAGTCGAACCTCTGGAAACACCATATATTTT
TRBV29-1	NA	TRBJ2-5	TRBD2	CSVDTSGAGTQYF	TGCAGCGTTGACACTAGCGGGGCTGGGACCCAGTACTTC
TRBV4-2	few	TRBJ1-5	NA	CASSQADSPNQPQHF	TGTGCCAGCAGCCAAGCTGACAGCCCCAATCAGCCCCAGCATTTT
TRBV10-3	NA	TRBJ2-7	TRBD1	CAISGQGGGYEQYF	TGTGCCATCAGCGGACAGGGGGGTGGCTACGAGCAGTACTTC
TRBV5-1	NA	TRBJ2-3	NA	CASRQTSFTDTQYF	TGCGCCAGCAGACAAACTAGCTTCACAGATACGCAGTATTTT